These 3 T cell receptor beta chains were all obtained from the same sample, sequenced in a study of cytomegalovirus exposure and HLA in healthy donors. The PCR made use of 60 Vbeta and 13 Jbeta primers. Method: immunoSEQ multiplex PCR; TCRdb's copy keeps in-frame clones and lacks some. The data contain about 160,000 clones, around 74% of them singletons. Sequencing input: PBMCs. The receptors were gathered from a female donor in good health and CMV-seronegative.

V gene TRBV4-1 combines with J gene TRBJ1-5, with 9 bases fitting TRBD1. J was trimmed by 2 bases and V by 0 bases; bases with no gene match: 5. Germline CDR1 MGHRA, CDR2 YSYEKL. This CDR3 has 17 residues. Here the CDR3 reads CASSQDLRTGGNQPQHF. CDR3 DNA sequence: TGCGCCAGCAGCCAAGATCTTAGGACAGGGGGCAATCAGCCCCAGCATTTT.

This clone came up a few times. CDR3 region: CASSPARTLLGYTF. Written as DNA, the CDR3 is TGTGCCAGTAGCCCCGCCAGAACCTTGCTGGGCTACACCTTC. The chain joins TRBV19 to TRBJ1-2, with D uncertain. V lost 6 bases to trimming and J lost 8 bases, with 19 bases between them. Per the germline V gene, CDR1 is LNHDA and CDR2 is SQIVND (reference sequence). This CDR3 is built from 14 residues.

The chain couples TRBV5-4 to TRBJ2-7, with D possibly being TRBD2 (6 bases). Trimming took 5 bases from V and 5 from J, leaving 23 bases between them. There are 16 residues in the CDR3. Germline V lookup: CDR1 SGHNT, CDR2 YYREEE (reference sequence). For the CDR3, the DNA is TGTGCCAGCAGGGATGAAGACCGGGAGAGTAGCCACGAGCAGTACTTC. Protein: CASRDEDRESSHEQYF.